These 17 T cell receptor beta chains were all obtained from the same sample, sequenced in a study of long-term antiretroviral therapy in people with HIV. A v3.0 immunoSEQ assay was performed at survey level. Assay: immunoSEQ multiplex PCR; the TCRdb copy retains only in-frame clones and omits some. The table shows some 28,000 clones, with around 96% occurring only once. Sequences were derived from unsorted PBMCs, sampled roughly 6.3 years after starting antiretroviral therapy. These receptors were collected from a man aged 25-45 years with HIV.

The gene calls are TRBV5-5 and TRBJ1-4; TRBD1 agrees at 7 bases. This CDR3 contains 15 residues. Germline assignment: CDR1 SGHKS and CDR2 YYEKEE (reference sequence). V trimming: 4 bases; J trimming: 5 bases; junction bases outside the gene matches: 8. CDR3 in DNA: TGTGCCAGCAGCCGGGAGGGACAGCAGAATGAAAAACTGTTTTTT. This gives the protein CASSREGQQNEKLFF.

This clone occurred once. The rearrangement uses TRBV6-6 and TRBJ1-2; the D gene is possibly TRBD1 (5 bases). Trimming shortened V by 6 bases and J by 6 bases, and 14 bases separated the two germline ends. The CDR3 covers 13 residues. Germline CDR1 and CDR2: MNHNY and SVGAGI (reference sequence). CDR3 in amino acids: CASSRGQANGYTF. The CDR3, as DNA: TGTGCCAGCAGCCGAGGACAAGCCAATGGCTACACCTTC.

CDR3 in DNA: TGTGCCAGCAGCCAGGGGGCCCCCTACGAGCAGTACTTC. The encoded protein is CASSQGAPYEQYF. The chain recombines TRBV7-9 with TRBJ2-7, with 8 positions matching TRBD1. Germline V gene data show CDR1 as SEHNR and CDR2 as FQNEAQ (reference sequence). The length of the CDR3 is 13 residues. With V trimmed by 5 bases and J by 2 bases, 2 bases remained unmatched.

The rearrangement uses TRBV5-6 and TRBJ2-5; D not resolved. V was shortened by 0 bases and J by 5 bases, with 11 bases between the two germline ends. Germline loops: CDR1 SGHDT, CDR2 YYEEEE. The CDR3 is made up of 14 amino acids. This CDR3 is CASSLAHSLETQYF. CDR3 nucleotide sequence: TGTGCCAGCAGCTTGGCTCACTCCCTGGAGACCCAGTACTTC.

Only one count was recorded for this clone. The J gene is TRBJ1-2, the V gene TRBV19; TRBD1 matches 10 bases. The CDR3 is 15 amino acids. Germline V gives CDR1 LNHDA, CDR2 SQIVND (reference sequence). Trimming cost V 2 bases and J 8 bases; bases outside gene matches: 8. CDR3 DNA: TGTGCCAGTAGTATAATCCGGGACAGGGGACGAGGCTACACCTTC. Its protein product is CASSIIRDRGRGYTF.

The genes are TRBV18 and TRBJ2-7, with 9 bases fitting TRBD1. Germline values: CDR1 KGHSH, CDR2 LQKENI. This CDR3 has 15 residues. V lost 2 bases to trimming and J lost 7 bases; unmatched junction nucleotides: 9. CDR3 sequence: CASSPRTGASQEQYF. DNA for the CDR3: TGTGCCAGCTCACCAAGGACAGGGGCTAGTCAGGAGCAGTACTTC.

The chain employs TRBV2 and TRBJ1-6, with 7 bases identical to TRBD1. The V gene's germline CDR1 is SNHLY and CDR2 FYNNEI. The CDR3 loop spans 14 amino acids. V shed 10 bases and J 9 bases; nucleotides not matched to a gene: 12. Here the CDR3 reads CAILGQGVVSPLHF. DNA of the CDR3: TGTGCCATCTTAGGCCAGGGGGTCGTTTCACCCCTCCACTTT.

The rearrangement links TRBV19 to TRBJ1-5; 7 bases match TRBD1. Trimming took 7 bases from V and 9 from J; bases not matched to a gene: 15. Germline V CDR1 and CDR2: LNHDA, SQIVND (reference sequence). The CDR3 runs 15 residues. The CDR3 sequence is CASTAGPGQTSPQHF. CDR3 coding DNA: TGTGCCAGTACCGCCGGCCCGGGACAGACCTCGCCCCAGCATTTT.

This chain links TRBV14 with TRBJ1-2; D not certain. The length of the CDR3 is 12 residues. Per the germline V gene, CDR1 is SGHDN and CDR2 is FVKESK. Trimming left V 2 bases short and J 6 bases short, with 7 bases between. The CDR3 DNA reads TGTGCCAGCAGCCAAAGACGGCATGGCTACACCTTC. This translates into CASSQRRHGYTF.

V is TRBV6-5 and J is TRBJ2-2; no firm D call. V was trimmed by 4 bases and J by 7 bases, leaving 10 bases between them. Per the germline V gene, CDR1 is MNHEY and CDR2 is SVGAGI. This CDR3 has 13 residues. CDR3 coding DNA: TGTGCCAGCAGTTCACAACGGAGCGGGGAGCTGTTTTTT. Protein: CASSSQRSGELFF.

This chain connects TRBV27 to TRBJ1-3; the D is unclear. The germline V gene encodes CDR1 MNHEY and CDR2 SMNVEV (reference sequence). V lost 2 bases, J lost 1 base, and 3 bases lay in between. The CDR3 has 13 amino acids. CDR3 DNA sequence: TGTGCCAGCAGTTTAGATTCTGGAAACACCATATATTTT. It translates to CASSLDSGNTIYF.

V and J are TRBV13 and TRBJ1-2; D is uncertain. V lost 8 bases to trimming and J lost 3 bases, with 7 bases between them. Germline V lookup: CDR1 PRHDT, CDR2 FYEKMQ (reference sequence). The CDR3 loop spans 11 amino acids. The CDR3 nucleotides are TGTGCCAGCGGCAGAGACTATGGCTACACCTTC. It codes for CASGRDYGYTF.

This chain joins TRBV19 and TRBJ1-4, with D maybe TRBD1 (6 bases). The CDR3 runs to 14 residues. Trimming pared 1 base from V and 8 bases from J, leaving 11 bases between. Germline CDR1 reads LNHDA; CDR2 reads SQIVND (reference sequence). The CDR3 protein is CASSIGGLGEKLFF. CDR3 bases: TGTGCCAGTAGTATAGGGGGGCTGGGAGAAAAACTGTTTTTT.

The chain employs TRBV11-2 and TRBJ2-5; D tentatively fits TRBD1 or TRBD2 (5 bases each). This CDR3 is built from 14 residues. Trimming shortened V by 4 bases and J by 2 bases, and 11 bases separated the two germline ends. Germline CDR1 reads SGHAT; CDR2 reads FQNNGV. The DNA of the CDR3 is TGTGCCAGCAGCTGGGGACCGACACAAGAGACCCAGTACTTC. This codes for CASSWGPTQETQYF.

The chain combines TRBV6-6 with TRBJ1-5, with TRBD1 identical over 7 bases. V gave up 7 bases and J gave up 7 bases; unmatched junction bases: 7. The V gene's germline CDR1 is MNHNY and CDR2 SVGAGI (reference sequence). This CDR3 region has 13 residues. The chain's CDR3 is CASTEGAGQPQHF. As DNA, the CDR3 is TGTGCCAGCACCGAGGGGGCCGGACAGCCCCAGCATTTT.

The CDR3 here is CASSSLGAFRQYF. Written as DNA, the CDR3 is TGTGCCAGCAGCTCCTTAGGAGCATTCCGGCAGTACTTC. The rearrangement uses TRBV11-2 and TRBJ2-7, with D hard to call. This CDR3 has 13 residues. The germline V gene encodes CDR1 SGHAT and CDR2 FQNNGV. V was shortened by 4 bases and J by 9 bases, with 16 bases between the two germline ends.

This chain joins TRBV6-5 and TRBJ1-5; tentative D call: TRBD1 (5 bases). The CDR3 runs 16 residues. Trimming removed 2 bases at V and 1 base at J, with 12 bases between. Germline V gene lookup returns CDR1 MNHEY and CDR2 SVGAGI. The CDR3 nucleotides are TGTGCCAGCAGTTACGCCTGGGGCGCGAGCAATCAGCCCCAGCATTTT. Translated: CASSYAWGASNQPQHF.